This is a list of T cell receptor beta chains from one sample in a study of T cell changes during pregnancy in multiple sclerosis. The protocol was immunoSEQ multiplex PCR, while the TCRdb copy is restricted to in-frame clones and leaves out a portion. Among 75,000 to 95,000 clones listed, around 89% were seen once. The material was peripheral blood, obtained in the first trimester of pregnancy. The receptors were gathered from a female donor in good health, enrolled as a control in a pregnancy study. Both conserved end residues are part of each CDR3. The order of the fields is J gene, D gene, clone size, V gene, CDR3 protein, CDR3 DNA. D genes are given only for firm matches. Size is stated for part of the rows, as once, few or many counts, or as a class when the clone is expanded.

j_gene: TRBJ1-1
d_gene: -
abundance: -
v_gene: TRBV25-1
CDR3aa: CASTGQLNTEAFF
CDR3nt: TGTGCCAGCACTGGACAGTTGAACACTGAAGCTTTCTTT

j_gene: TRBJ2-7
d_gene: -
abundance: once
v_gene: TRBV7-2
CDR3aa: CASSSAGQFSYEQYF
CDR3nt: TGTGCCAGCAGCTCCGCGGGACAGTTCTCCTACGAGCAGTACTTC

j_gene: TRBJ2-7
d_gene: TRBD1
abundance: -
v_gene: TRBV6-1
CDR3aa: CASSEQQGTYEQYF
CDR3nt: TGTGCCAGCAGTGAACAACAGGGGACCTACGAGCAGTACTTC

j_gene: TRBJ1-4
d_gene: TRBD1
abundance: -
v_gene: TRBV7-9
CDR3aa: CASSLGGGGLATNEKLFF
CDR3nt: TGTGCCAGCAGCTTAGGAGGGGGCGGACTTGCAACTAATGAAAAACTGTTTTTT

j_gene: TRBJ1-4
d_gene: TRBD1
abundance: once
v_gene: TRBV5-1
CDR3aa: CASSIGQGATNEKLFF
CDR3nt: TGCGCCAGCAGCATAGGACAGGGTGCAACTAATGAAAAACTGTTTTTT

j_gene: TRBJ2-3
d_gene: TRBD1
abundance: -
v_gene: TRBV28
CDR3aa: CASSVTTGAQADTQYF
CDR3nt: TGTGCCAGCAGCGTTACAACAGGGGCGCAGGCAGATACGCAGTATTTT

j_gene: TRBJ1-2
d_gene: -
abundance: -
v_gene: TRBV19
CDR3aa: CASSVDSANLYGYTF
CDR3nt: TGTGCCAGTAGTGTTGACTCCGCTAATCTCTATGGCTACACCTTC

j_gene: TRBJ2-2
d_gene: -
abundance: -
v_gene: TRBV9
CDR3aa: CASSVGPTGGELFF
CDR3nt: TGTGCCAGCAGCGTAGGTCCAACCGGGGGGGAGCTGTTTTTT

j_gene: TRBJ2-2
d_gene: TRBD2
abundance: once
v_gene: TRBV10-3
CDR3aa: CAISASGGETGELFF
CDR3nt: TGTGCCATCAGTGCTAGCGGGGGGGAGACCGGGGAGCTGTTTTTT

j_gene: TRBJ2-3
d_gene: -
abundance: -
v_gene: TRBV7-2
CDR3aa: CASSSRRPPSTDTQYF
CDR3nt: TGTGCCAGCAGCTCCCGGCGGCCCCCTAGCACAGATACGCAGTATTTT

j_gene: TRBJ2-2
d_gene: -
abundance: -
v_gene: TRBV2
CDR3aa: CASSGVPGTDNTGELFF
CDR3nt: TGTGCCAGCAGTGGAGTGCCCGGGACTGATAACACCGGGGAGCTGTTTTTT

j_gene: TRBJ2-7
d_gene: -
abundance: -
v_gene: TRBV5-5
CDR3aa: CASSLGGARSDEQYF
CDR3nt: TGTGCCAGCAGCTTAGGGGGGGCCAGGAGCGACGAGCAGTACTTC

j_gene: TRBJ1-1
d_gene: -
abundance: -
v_gene: TRBV25-1
CDR3aa: CASSEMGRGNTEAFF
CDR3nt: TGTGCCAGCAGTGAAATGGGGAGGGGGAACACTGAAGCTTTCTTT

j_gene: TRBJ1-2
d_gene: TRBD1
abundance: -
v_gene: TRBV5-6
CDR3aa: CASSYQDRVMDAYGYTF
CDR3nt: TGTGCCAGCAGCTATCAGGACAGGGTGATGGACGCCTATGGCTACACCTTC

j_gene: TRBJ2-7
d_gene: -
abundance: -
v_gene: TRBV19
CDR3aa: CASSISPSYEQYF
CDR3nt: TGTGCCAGTAGTATAAGCCCCTCCTACGAGCAGTACTTC

j_gene: TRBJ1-6
d_gene: -
abundance: once
v_gene: TRBV5-1
CDR3aa: CASSLSRAGPNSPLHF
CDR3nt: TGCGCCAGCAGCTTGTCGAGAGCGGGACCAAATTCACCCCTCCACTTT

j_gene: TRBJ2-7
d_gene: -
abundance: -
v_gene: TRBV30
CDR3aa: CAWSVGLASNEQYF
CDR3nt: TGTGCCTGGAGTGTAGGGCTAGCCTCTAACGAGCAGTACTTC

j_gene: TRBJ2-5
d_gene: -
abundance: -
v_gene: TRBV9
CDR3aa: CASSPLKSSETQYF
CDR3nt: TGTGCCAGCAGCCCGCTTAAAAGCTCAGAGACCCAGTACTTC

j_gene: TRBJ2-3
d_gene: -
abundance: -
v_gene: TRBV7-2
CDR3aa: CASSRNRASTDTQYF
CDR3nt: TGTGCCAGCAGTCGGAACAGGGCTAGCACAGATACGCAGTATTTT

j_gene: TRBJ1-1
d_gene: -
abundance: -
v_gene: TRBV7-8
CDR3aa: CASSLGGGYNTEAFF
CDR3nt: TGTGCCAGCAGCTTAGGCGGGGGGTACAACACTGAAGCTTTCTTT

j_gene: TRBJ1-2
d_gene: -
abundance: -
v_gene: TRBV7-9
CDR3aa: CASSLAVQVYGYTF
CDR3nt: TGTGCCAGCAGCTTAGCGGTACAGGTCTATGGCTACACCTTC

j_gene: TRBJ2-2
d_gene: TRBD2
abundance: -
v_gene: TRBV7-8
CDR3aa: CASSPGLALNTGELFF
CDR3nt: TGTGCCAGCAGCCCGGGACTAGCGCTGAACACCGGGGAGCTGTTTTTT

j_gene: TRBJ1-5
d_gene: -
abundance: few
v_gene: TRBV19
CDR3aa: CASGGRRTLEPQHF
CDR3nt: TGTGCCAGCGGAGGTCGACGGACCCTTGAGCCCCAGCATTTT

j_gene: TRBJ2-7
d_gene: TRBD1
abundance: -
v_gene: TRBV7-8
CDR3aa: CASSFRDRGDYEQYF
CDR3nt: TGTGCCAGCAGCTTCCGGGACAGGGGAGACTACGAGCAGTACTTC

j_gene: TRBJ1-5
d_gene: TRBD1
abundance: -
v_gene: TRBV9
CDR3aa: CASGRGQGDQPQHF
CDR3nt: TGTGCCAGCGGACGGGGACAGGGGGATCAGCCCCAGCATTTT

j_gene: TRBJ1-1
d_gene: -
abundance: few
v_gene: TRBV30
CDR3aa: CAWTGSGVWRAFF
CDR3nt: TGTGCCTGGACCGGATCAGGGGTTTGGCGGGCTTTCTTT

j_gene: TRBJ2-3
d_gene: TRBD2
abundance: -
v_gene: TRBV19
CDR3aa: CASSIGSGGSLGDTQYF
CDR3nt: TGTGCCAGTAGTATTGGCAGCGGGGGGTCACTGGGAGATACGCAGTATTTT

j_gene: TRBJ1-1
d_gene: -
abundance: -
v_gene: TRBV5-8
CDR3aa: CAGKSGGFNTEAFF
CDR3nt: TGTGCCGGAAAAAGTGGGGGGTTTAACACTGAAGCTTTCTTT

j_gene: TRBJ2-1
d_gene: -
abundance: -
v_gene: TRBV29-1
CDR3aa: CSAEEGKGYGEQFF
CDR3nt: TGCAGCGCCGAGGAGGGGAAGGGGTACGGTGAGCAGTTCTTC

j_gene: TRBJ1-5
d_gene: -
abundance: -
v_gene: TRBV2
CDR3aa: CASSFTQSNQPQHF
CDR3nt: TGTGCCAGCAGTTTTACCCAGAGCAATCAGCCCCAGCATTTT

j_gene: TRBJ1-1
d_gene: TRBD1
abundance: -
v_gene: TRBV5-6
CDR3aa: CASSLVFDREAEAFF
CDR3nt: TGTGCCAGCAGCTTGGTATTTGACAGGGAGGCTGAAGCTTTCTTT

j_gene: TRBJ1-2
d_gene: -
abundance: -
v_gene: TRBV5-6
CDR3aa: CASSRPEVWGYTF
CDR3nt: TGTGCCAGCAGCCGCCCAGAAGTTTGGGGCTACACCTTC

j_gene: TRBJ2-7
d_gene: TRBD1
abundance: -
v_gene: TRBV6-5
CDR3aa: CASSRTGLGEQYF
CDR3nt: TGTGCCAGCAGTAGGACAGGGTTAGGCGAGCAGTACTTC

j_gene: TRBJ1-1
d_gene: -
abundance: -
v_gene: TRBV6-5
CDR3aa: CASSRGQFEAFF
CDR3nt: TGTGCCAGCAGCCGCGGACAGTTCGAAGCTTTCTTT

j_gene: TRBJ2-1
d_gene: -
abundance: -
v_gene: TRBV4-1
CDR3aa: CASSRSQLVEGNEQFF
CDR3nt: TGCGCCAGCAGCCGGTCGCAGCTCGTTGAGGGCAATGAGCAGTTCTTC

j_gene: TRBJ2-7
d_gene: -
abundance: -
v_gene: TRBV7-2
CDR3aa: CASSSITQGFNYEQYF
CDR3nt: TGTGCCAGCAGCTCTATAACACAGGGTTTTAACTACGAGCAGTACTTC

j_gene: TRBJ1-2
d_gene: -
abundance: -
v_gene: TRBV7-2
CDR3aa: CASSPRRGNGGYTF
CDR3nt: TGTGCCAGCAGCCCTCGTAGGGGTAACGGTGGCTACACCTTC

j_gene: TRBJ1-2
d_gene: -
abundance: few
v_gene: TRBV7-9
CDR3aa: CASSLDYGPTPYTF
CDR3nt: TGTGCCAGCAGCTTAGACTACGGCCCCACGCCGTACACCTTC

j_gene: TRBJ2-5
d_gene: TRBD2
abundance: -
v_gene: TRBV7-9
CDR3aa: CASSPLLGLQETQYF
CDR3nt: TGTGCCAGCAGCCCCTTGCTGGGACTACAAGAGACCCAGTACTTC

j_gene: TRBJ1-5
d_gene: TRBD1
abundance: -
v_gene: TRBV28
CDR3aa: CASSSTGTSNQPQHF
CDR3nt: TGTGCCAGCAGTTCGACAGGGACGAGCAATCAGCCCCAGCATTTT

j_gene: TRBJ1-3
d_gene: -
abundance: -
v_gene: TRBV7-9
CDR3aa: CASSLAGGGNTIYF
CDR3nt: TGTGCCAGCAGCTTAGCGGGGGGTGGAAACACCATATATTTT

j_gene: TRBJ2-5
d_gene: TRBD2
abundance: -
v_gene: TRBV4-1
CDR3aa: CASSQEGRGGLETQYF
CDR3nt: TGCGCCAGCAGCCAAGAGGGCCGGGGGGGCCTGGAGACCCAGTACTTC

j_gene: TRBJ1-2
d_gene: -
abundance: -
v_gene: TRBV19
CDR3aa: CASSIAGPYGYTF
CDR3nt: TGTGCCAGTAGTATTGCAGGGCCCTATGGCTACACCTTC

j_gene: TRBJ2-7
d_gene: -
abundance: once
v_gene: TRBV10-1
CDR3aa: CASSESLGRAFYEQYF
CDR3nt: TGCGCCAGCAGTGAGTCTTTGGGCAGGGCCTTCTACGAGCAGTACTTC

j_gene: TRBJ1-5
d_gene: -
abundance: -
v_gene: TRBV12-5
CDR3aa: CASGLNDLYSNQPQHF
CDR3nt: TGTGCTAGTGGTTTGAACGACTTATATAGCAATCAGCCCCAGCATTTT

j_gene: TRBJ2-5
d_gene: TRBD2
abundance: -
v_gene: TRBV29-1
CDR3aa: CSARTSRETQYF
CDR3nt: TGCAGCGCTCGGACTAGCCGGGAGACCCAGTACTTC

j_gene: TRBJ1-3
d_gene: TRBD1
abundance: -
v_gene: TRBV27
CDR3aa: CASSFGQGTGNTIYF
CDR3nt: TGTGCCAGCAGTTTCGGACAGGGCACTGGAAACACCATATATTTT

j_gene: TRBJ2-7
d_gene: TRBD2
abundance: -
v_gene: TRBV7-2
CDR3aa: CASSTGGGRYEQYF
CDR3nt: TGTGCCAGCAGCACCGGGGGGGGCCGCTACGAGCAGTACTTC

j_gene: TRBJ2-1
d_gene: TRBD2
abundance: -
v_gene: TRBV11-2
CDR3aa: CASSLVLAGHNEQFF
CDR3nt: TGTGCCAGCAGCTTAGTGCTAGCGGGACACAATGAGCAGTTCTTC

j_gene: TRBJ2-7
d_gene: TRBD1
abundance: -
v_gene: TRBV28
CDR3aa: CASSIQGADWREQYF
CDR3nt: TGTGCCAGCAGCATCCAGGGGGCTGATTGGAGGGAGCAGTACTTC

j_gene: TRBJ2-1
d_gene: -
abundance: -
v_gene: TRBV9
CDR3aa: CASSVGRQSYNEQFF
CDR3nt: TGTGCCAGCAGCGTAGGGCGGCAATCCTACAATGAGCAGTTCTTC

j_gene: TRBJ2-1
d_gene: -
abundance: -
v_gene: TRBV15
CDR3aa: CATSRDRRWLVNEQFF
CDR3nt: TGTGCCACCAGCAGAGATCGCAGGTGGTTGGTCAATGAGCAGTTCTTC

j_gene: TRBJ1-1
d_gene: -
abundance: -
v_gene: TRBV20-1
CDR3aa: CSAVGHGDPFF
CDR3nt: TGCAGTGCTGTCGGACATGGAGACCCTTTCTTT